A few counts support the clone carrying this TCR beta chain. Stated time point: after neoadjuvant nivolumab, at surgical resection. This entry is derived from a study of neoadjuvant anti-PD-1 for oral cavity cancer. Trimming left V 4 bases short and J 5 bases short, with 9 bases between. The CDR3 sequence is 13 residues long. Germline CDR1 reads WNHNN; CDR2 reads SYGVQD (reference sequence). The table came from immunoSEQ multiplex PCR; TCRdb's copy has only in-frame clones and leaves some out. The sample lists roughly 46,000 clones; about 76% were seen once. The TCR sequence derives from a person aged 35 to 85 with oral cavity squamous cell carcinoma. The genes are TRBV10-1 and TRBJ1-5; D gene unclear. Sample: PBMCs, taken after nivolumab (anti-PD-1) treatment. This chain's CDR3 is CASSGGFDQPQHF. DNA for the CDR3: TGCGCCAGCAGTGGGGGATTCGATCAGCCCCAGCATTTT.